The rows below give T cell receptor beta chains drawn from one sample of a study of monozygotic twins with inflammatory bowel disease. Each CDR3 protein gets one entry in TCRdb, which reprocessed the 5' RACE reads and gives no DNA. The sample has 300,000 to 400,000 distinct CDR3 sequences, and its top ten clones hold roughly 2%. The sample was blood. The receptors here all came from a human donor with ulcerative colitis or Crohn's disease, or a healthy co-twin of an affected twin (not recorded which). Each CDR3 is given with its conserved first and last residue.

j_call v_call cdr3_aa
TRBJ2-1 TRBV20-1 CSNLGGGQAIYEQFF
TRBJ2-2 TRBV19 CASSFQAGVAGELFF
TRBJ2-7 TRBV28 CASAGGQNYEQYF
TRBJ1-5 TRBV16 CASSQSGQRNQPQHF
TRBJ1-2 TRBV28 CASSGQPNYGYTF
TRBJ2-7 TRBV25-1 CASQRGIGGSYEQYF
TRBJ2-1 TRBV29-1 CSVDSYNEQFF
TRBJ2-1 TRBV19 CASLDKLNEQFF
TRBJ1-3 TRBV12-3/TRBV12-4 CASSPTYSGNSIYF
TRBJ2-1 TRBV7-9 CASSSPWAGVGLDEQFF